The clone carrying this T cell receptor (beta chain) was found a few times. The antigen is undetermined. The sample belongs to a study of T cell responses to AZD1222 COVID-19 vaccine. General study findings and limits: Clonal diversity may have been underestimated, and the donors were mostly white British, with more females than males.

Here immunoSEQ multiplex PCR was the method, and the copy in TCRdb shows in-frame clones only, minus some. The table shows more than 100,000 clones, with about 90% occurring only once. The CDR3 runs to 16 residues. V shed 4 bases, J shed 2 bases, and the junction held 8 bases outside the gene matches. Germline V gene sequence: CDR1 SGHVS, CDR2 FQNEAQ. Here the sequenced sample was peripheral blood, taken on day 0 of AZD1222 vaccination. This rearrangement joins TRBV7-8 to TRBJ2-5; TRBD1 agrees at 9 bases. This receptor was identified in an adult in good health. Here the CDR3 reads CASSSLRDREQETQYF. CDR3 sequence (DNA): TGTGCCAGCAGCTCCCTACGGGACAGGGAGCAAGAGACCCAGTACTTC. The whole variable domain, remainder taken from reference TRBV7-8 and TRBJ2-5, is GAGVSQSPRYKVAKRGQDVALRCDPISGHVSLFWYQQALGQGPEFLTYFQNEAQLDKSGLPSDRFFAERPEGSVSTLKIQRTQQEDSAVYLCASSSLRDREQETQYFGPGTRLLVL.